Listed below are T cell receptor beta chains from one sample, sequenced in a study of T cell responses to AZD1222 COVID-19 vaccine. Libraries were prepared by immunoSEQ multiplex PCR; TCRdb keeps only in-frame clonotypes and omits some of them. The sample includes 130,000 to 150,000 clones, roughly 93% seen only once; the top ten take 1.9%. This specimen consisted of peripheral blood, obtained 28 days after the second AZD1222 dose. All receptors derive from an adult who received the AZD1222 COVID-19 vaccine. Each CDR3 is given with its conserved first and last residue. Each record gives: D gene, clone size, V gene, J gene, CDR3 DNA, CDR3 protein. A D gene is named only where the DNA matches it firmly. Rows give clone size only sometimes, using once, few, many, or a class for an expanded clone.

>.|.|TRBV11-1|TRBJ1-1
TGTGCCAGCAGCTTAGCACCTGAACCATTTGGGGGCACTGAAGCTTTCTTT
CASSLAPEPFGGTEAFF
>.|.|TRBV2|TRBJ1-5
TGTGCCAGCAGTGGACAGACCAATCAGCCCCAGCATTTT
CASSGQTNQPQHF
>.|once|TRBV24-1|TRBJ2-2
TGTGCCACCAGTTTGGGGGGCCACCGATGGGAGCTGTTTTTT
CATSLGGHRWELFF
>.|.|TRBV3-1/TRBV3-2|TRBJ2-7
TGTGCCAGCAGCCCCGGGGGCTCCTACGAGCAGTACTTC
CASSPGGSYEQYF
>.|.|TRBV6-5|TRBJ1-4
TGTGCCAGCAGTTCTGACAGCCGCGAAAAACTGTTTTTT
CASSSDSREKLFF
>.|.|TRBV4-2|TRBJ2-7
TGTGCCAGCAGCCAAGATCTAGGCAAATCCTACGAGCAGTACTTC
CASSQDLGKSYEQYF
>.|.|TRBV4-1|TRBJ2-2
TGCGCCAGCAGCCAAGGCCAGTTGTTGGGTTTCACCGGGGAGCTGTTTTTT
CASSQGQLLGFTGELFF
>TRBD1|.|TRBV19|TRBJ1-3
TGTGCCAGTAGTAGCCGACAGGGGAGCTCTGGAAACACCATATATTTT
CASSSRQGSSGNTIYF
>.|.|TRBV2|TRBJ1-5
TGTGCCAGCACCCGGACAGCTAATAGCAATCAGCCCCAGCATTTT
CASTRTANSNQPQHF
>.|.|TRBV10-1|TRBJ2-2
TGCGCCAGCAGTTCTGGGGTTTTGAACACCGGGGAGCTGTTTTTT
CASSSGVLNTGELFF
>.|.|TRBV7-3|TRBJ2-3
TGTGCCAGCAGCGCCTGGTTCAGCGATACGCAGTATTTT
CASSAWFSDTQYF
>TRBD2|.|TRBV5-4|TRBJ2-2
TGTGCCAGCAGCCCTACTAGCGATGGGACCGGGGAGCTGTTTTTT
CASSPTSDGTGELFF
>TRBD1|.|TRBV9|TRBJ2-1
TGTGCCAGCAGCGTAGACAGGGGGCCTTACAATGAGCAGTTCTTC
CASSVDRGPYNEQFF
>TRBD1|.|TRBV15|TRBJ2-7
TGTGCCACCAGCAGAGATTCGGCAGGGGGAAGATCCGAGCAGTACTTC
CATSRDSAGGRSEQYF
>TRBD2|.|TRBV29-1|TRBJ2-5
TGCAGCGTCCCACCTCGGGGGACTAGCGGGGGGCAAGAGACCCAGTACTTC
CSVPPRGTSGGQETQYF
>.|.|TRBV10-3|TRBJ1-1
TGTGCCATCAGTGATATAGGGGTGAACACTGAAGCTTTCTTT
CAISDIGVNTEAFF
>.|.|TRBV7-9|TRBJ1-2
TGTGCCAGCAGCCGGGAGGTGGTGGGCTATGGCTACACCTTC
CASSREVVGYGYTF
>.|.|TRBV7-9|TRBJ2-1
TGTGCCAGCAGCCAGCGGATAGCTCGATCCTACAATGAGCAGTTCTTC
CASSQRIARSYNEQFF
>.|.|TRBV10-2|TRBJ1-1
TGCGCCAGCAGTGAGCAGGGCTCTAGGGCCAGAGCTTTCTTT
CASSEQGSRARAFF
>.|once|TRBV4-2|TRBJ1-1
TGTGCCAGCAGCCAAGAGCGGGGAGGAACTGAAGCTTTCTTT
CASSQERGGTEAFF
>.|once|TRBV3-1/TRBV3-2|TRBJ2-5
TGTGCCAGCAGCCAGGTGGGGGGCCGGGGGACCCAGTACTTC
CASSQVGGRGTQYF
>TRBD2|.|TRBV19|TRBJ2-1
TGTGCCAGTAGTAACTTAGCGGGAAGGGCCTTAAATGAGCAGTTCTTC
CASSNLAGRALNEQFF
>.|.|TRBV2|TRBJ1-1
TGTGCCAGCCCGAAGGGTGCTTTCTTT
CASPKGAFF
>TRBD2|.|TRBV9|TRBJ2-3
TGTGCCAGCAGCATTCCTAGCGGGAGGGTTGGGGATCTGGATACGCAGTATTTT
CASSIPSGRVGDLDTQYF
>.|.|TRBV18|TRBJ1-2
TGTGCCAGCTCACCTCACCCCTCCCCAGATGGCTACACCTTC
CASSPHPSPDGYTF
>.|.|TRBV2|TRBJ1-4
TGTGCCAGCCAGCGAGAAAAACTGTTTTTT
CASQREKLFF
>.|.|TRBV27|TRBJ1-6
TGTGCCAGCAGTTGGCACCAGGCAGGATCACCCCTCCACTTT
CASSWHQAGSPLHF
>.|once|TRBV18|TRBJ1-1
TGTGCCAGCTCAGAGGTTCTCGGCAGGGGTGCTGAAGCTTTCTTT
CASSEVLGRGAEAFF
>TRBD1|.|TRBV18|TRBJ1-1
TGTGCCAGCTCACCACCTAACCGGGGCAGGACAGGGGGCAGAATGAACACTGAAGCTTTCTTT
CASSPPNRGRTGGRMNTEAFF
>TRBD2|once|TRBV6-6|TRBJ2-5
TGTGCCAGCAGTTACTCCTTAGCGGGGTTGGAGACCCAGTACTTC
CASSYSLAGLETQYF
>.|.|TRBV5-1|TRBJ1-1
TGCGCCAGCAGCGGGAGGGCGGACACTGAAGCTTTCTTT
CASSGRADTEAFF
>TRBD1|.|TRBV5-6|TRBJ2-7
TGTGCCAGCAGCTTGGAGAAGGGACAGGGACTTTCAGTCTCCTACGAGCAGTACTTC
CASSLEKGQGLSVSYEQYF
>.|.|TRBV6-2/TRBV6-3|TRBJ2-7
TGTGCCAGCAGTTACTCGAGGCAGGCAAACTACGAGCAGTACTTC
CASSYSRQANYEQYF
>.|.|TRBV6-6|TRBJ2-7
TGTGCCAGCAGCCGCGCTGGGGTAGGCTCCTACGAGCAGTACTTC
CASSRAGVGSYEQYF
>TRBD1|.|TRBV27|TRBJ1-1
TGTGCCAGCGACAAACAGGGGGCCGGGACTGAAGCTTTCTTT
CASDKQGAGTEAFF
>.|.|TRBV12-3/TRBV12-4|TRBJ1-2
TGTGCCAGTACATGGGGGGGATCATATGGCTACACCTTC
CASTWGGSYGYTF
>.|.|TRBV21-1|TRBJ1-1
TGTGCCAGCAGCAAATGTGGTGGACAGGCCATTATGAACACTGAAGCTTTCTTT
CASSKCGGQAIMNTEAFF
>TRBD2|.|TRBV11-2|TRBJ2-1
TGTGCCAGCAGCTCCCCGGGACTAGCGGTACACAATGAGCAGTTCTTC
CASSSPGLAVHNEQFF
>.|once|TRBV7-2|TRBJ1-2
TGTGCCAGCAGCTTAACGGCAAACTATGGCTACACCTTC
CASSLTANYGYTF
>TRBD1|.|TRBV27|TRBJ1-1
TGTGCCAGCAGTTTATCGACCGGGACAGTGAACACTGAAGCTTTCTTT
CASSLSTGTVNTEAFF
>.|once|TRBV21-1|TRBJ1-2
TGTGCCAGCTTCAAACAGGGCTGGGGCTACACCTTC
CASFKQGWGYTF
>.|.|TRBV19|TRBJ2-4
TGTGCCAGTAGTAATGAAGGAAAAAACATTCAGTACTTC
CASSNEGKNIQYF
>.|.|TRBV28|TRBJ2-5
TGTGCCAGCAGTTTGCTTGGAAGGCAAGAGACCCAGTACTTC
CASSLLGRQETQYF
>.|.|TRBV3-1/TRBV3-2|TRBJ1-1
TGTGCCAGCAGAACGACAGGTACACTTGAAGCTTTCTTT
CASRTTGTLEAFF
>TRBD1|.|TRBV5-4|TRBJ2-7
TGTGCCAGCAGCTTGGGGGACAGGGGCTTGGACGAGCAGTACTTC
CASSLGDRGLDEQYF
>TRBD1|.|TRBV27|TRBJ1-4
TGTGCCAGCAGTTTATCTCGGACAGGGGGCCCGGACGAAAAACTGTTTTTT
CASSLSRTGGPDEKLFF
>TRBD2|.|TRBV6-1|TRBJ2-2
TGTGCCAGCAGTGAGGGGACTAGCAGGACCGGGGAGCTGTTTTTT
CASSEGTSRTGELFF
>.|.|TRBV27|TRBJ2-7
TGTGCCAGCAGTTTTGTACGGCGGTCTGGGCTGAACGAGCAGTACTTC
CASSFVRRSGLNEQYF